This T cell receptor beta chain was identified during a study of blood T cell repertoires in COVID-19. Among Cohort 3 donors, those recovered had two negative PCRs, clearance, or symptom resolution. In the original processing: Nucleated cell counts were estimated from reference gene primer amplification. Sequenced by immunoSEQ multiplex PCR; TCRdb stores in-frame clones only, minus some. The V and J calls and the clone size are those of that table, but D and trimming were determined from the DNA. Of more than 250,000 clones in the sample, approximately 83% are singletons; the top ten hold roughly 2%. Germline V CDR1 and CDR2: SGHRS, YFSETQ. This CDR3 spans 15 amino acids. V lost 0 bases and J 6 bases, leaving 14 bases between the germline ends.

This rearrangement joins TRBV5-1 to TRBJ2-3; D possibly corresponds to TRBD2 (6 bases). The receptor was derived from a man between 25 and 39 years old who had recovered from COVID-19. The sample comprised PBMCs or T cells enriched from blood (not recorded which). CDR3 coding DNA: TGCGCCAGCAGCTTGGAAAGGGGACTTGGGGATACGCAGTATTTT. This gives the protein CASSLERGLGDTQYF.